Listed here is a single T cell receptor beta chain. The data were taken from a study of blood T cell repertoires in COVID-19. Study-level background: Material from acute and convalescent COVID-19 was sourced from the United States, Italy and Spain.

Authors' methods: Amplified reference gene primers provided the basis for estimating nucleated cell counts. The method was immunoSEQ multiplex PCR; TCRdb's version includes in-frame clones alone and lacks a portion of them. For V, J and clone size, that table is used; D and trimming come from the DNA. The table lists some 170,000 clones, about nine tenths of them singletons, with around 17% in the top ten. The TCR was taken from a man in his 60s with active or convalescent COVID-19. Sequencing was performed on peripheral blood.

The CDR3 reads CASSNLGQGVYGYTF. CDR3 nucleotide sequence: TGTGCCAGCAGCAATCTTGGACAGGGGGTCTATGGCTACACCTTC. The rearrangement links TRBV6-5 to TRBJ1-2, with 10 bases identical to TRBD1. The CDR3 is 15 amino acids. The ends lost 6 bases at V and 4 bases at J; junction bases unmatched: 8. Germline V gene sequence: CDR1 MNHEY, CDR2 SVGAGI.